This paragraph reports one T cell receptor (beta chain). What it binds is unknown. The sample originates from a study of untreated major depressive disorder. V lost 2 bases to trimming and J lost 13 bases, with 23 bases between them. The CDR3 is 15 amino acids. CDR1 SGHAT and CDR2 FQNNGV come from the germline V gene. Study-level results: Sequencing comparisons covered only three preselected Vbeta families. Compared with controls, depressed patients showed more TRBV05-01 (Vbeta 5.1) usage in CD4+ T cells.

Here immunoSEQ multiplex PCR was the method, and the copy in TCRdb shows in-frame clones only, minus some. The sample has 20,000 or so clones; about 92% are singletons. Each donor gave about 30 ml of EDTA blood. The V gene is TRBV11-2, the J gene TRBJ2-5, with D possibly matching TRBD1 (5 bases). Input material: CD4+ T cells from PBMCs. The origin of this receptor is a woman in her forties with major depressive disorder. The CDR3 here is CASSLFAATVTSPYF. CDR3 coding DNA: TGTGCCAGCAGCTTATTCGCGGCGACAGTTACATCTCCGTACTTC. Full variable domain (outside the CDR3, taken from reference TRBV11-2 and TRBJ2-5): EAGVAQSPRYKIIEKRQSVAFWCNPISGHATLYWYQQILGQGPKLLIQFQNNGVVDDSQLPKDRFSAERLKGVDSTLKIQPAKLEDSAVYLCASSLFAATVTSPYFGPGTRLLVL.